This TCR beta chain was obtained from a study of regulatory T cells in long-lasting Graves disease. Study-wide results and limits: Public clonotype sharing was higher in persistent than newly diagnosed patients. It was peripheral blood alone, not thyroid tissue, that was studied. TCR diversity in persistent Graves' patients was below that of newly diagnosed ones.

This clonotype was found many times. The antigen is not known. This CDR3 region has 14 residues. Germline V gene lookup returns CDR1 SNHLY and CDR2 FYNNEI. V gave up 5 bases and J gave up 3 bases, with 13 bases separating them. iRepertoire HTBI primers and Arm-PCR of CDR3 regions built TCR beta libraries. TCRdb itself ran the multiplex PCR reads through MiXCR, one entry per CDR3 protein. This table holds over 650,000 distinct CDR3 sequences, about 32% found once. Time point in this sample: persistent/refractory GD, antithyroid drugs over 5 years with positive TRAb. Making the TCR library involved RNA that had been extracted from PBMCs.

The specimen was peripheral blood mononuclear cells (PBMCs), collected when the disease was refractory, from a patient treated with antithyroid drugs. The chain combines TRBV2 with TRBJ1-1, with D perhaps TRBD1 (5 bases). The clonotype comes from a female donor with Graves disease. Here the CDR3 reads CASSKSGGHTEAFF. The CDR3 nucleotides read TGTGCCAGCAGTAAATCGGGGGGTCACACTGAAGCTTTCTTT.